This T cell receptor beta chain was identified during a study of shared clonotypes between healthy human individuals. As for the study in general: Per-donor plates numbered three CD4 naive, three CD4 memory, two CD8 naive and one CD8 memory.

In the case of this clone: Its specificity is not known.

Study-wide points: Expectations were that clonotype sharing among donors would be affected by sequencing depth. Rarefaction analysis demonstrated incomplete sorted-subset sequencing notwithstanding large depth.

Germline values: CDR1 SGHVS, CDR2 FQNEAQ. The CDR3 is 16 residues long. Trimming left V 4 bases short and J 3 bases short, with 16 bases between. The assay was immunoSEQ multiplex PCR, and TCRdb's table has in-frame clones only and misses some. The repertoire holds some 1,600,000 clones, with around 98% as singletons. This TCR was recovered from a man younger than 45 in good health. The sample consisted of naive CD4+ T cells sorted from blood. The subset was: CD45RA+ positively selected. V is TRBV7-8 and J is TRBJ2-1; D is unresolved. CDR3 loop: CASSSARERLYNEQFF. Written as DNA, the CDR3 is TGTGCCAGCAGCTCGGCCCGAGAGCGCCTCTACAATGAGCAGTTCTTC.